The 31 T cell receptor beta chains below were found in one sample sequenced in a study of cytomegalovirus exposure and HLA in healthy donors. The PCR was carried out with 60 Vbeta primers and 13 Jbeta primers. Libraries were prepared by immunoSEQ multiplex PCR; TCRdb keeps only in-frame clonotypes and omits some of them. The sample lists some 200,000 clones, about 81% occurring once. The source material was PBMCs. These receptors all come from a woman between 50 and 59 years old in good health and CMV-seropositive.

This chain uses TRBV10-3 with TRBJ2-5; TRBD1 aligns across 7 bases. The J segment lost 5 bases and the V segment lost 5 bases, leaving 11 bases of the junction unmatched. The germline CDR1 and CDR2 sequences are ENHRY and SYGVKD. The CDR3 spans 15 residues. CDR3: CAISPNIGGPETQYF. CDR3 bases: TGTGCCATCAGTCCCAATATAGGGGGCCCGGAGACCCAGTACTTC.

V usage is TRBV5-1 and J usage is TRBJ2-1; 7 nucleotides align to TRBD2. V trimming: 4 bases; J trimming: 7 bases; junction bases outside the gene matches: 14. The length of the CDR3 is 16 residues. Germline V gene lookup returns CDR1 SGHRS and CDR2 YFSETQ. CDR3 nucleotides: TGCGCCAGCAGCACCGACGCACTAGCGAGAGTGAATGAGCAGTTCTTC. Translated: CASSTDALARVNEQFF.

This chain connects TRBV5-1 to TRBJ1-1, with TRBD1 matching over 7 bases. The trim removed 2 bases at V and 3 bases at J, leaving 7 bases unmatched. The CDR3 contains 15 residues. The germline CDR1 and CDR2 sequences are SGHRS and YFSETQ. CDR3 sequence: CASSFTPGGDTEAFF. The CDR3 DNA reads as TGCGCCAGCAGCTTCACCCCAGGGGGTGACACTGAAGCTTTCTTT.

This chain joins TRBV12-5 and TRBJ2-7, with 9 bases identical to TRBD2. V lost 1 base and J lost 6; bases outside the gene matches: 13. The CDR3 runs 17 residues. Germline values: CDR1 LGHNT, CDR2 FRNRAP. The CDR3 protein is CASGLAYPALAGSEQYF. DNA of the CDR3: TGTGCTAGTGGTTTGGCCTATCCTGCGCTAGCGGGGAGCGAGCAGTACTTC.

The chain carries TRBV27 and TRBJ2-5; a weak D match, TRBD1 (5 bases). V dropped 0 bases and J dropped 1 base, with 9 bases sitting between them. This CDR3 has 15 amino acids. Germline assignment: CDR1 MNHEY and CDR2 SMNVEV (reference sequence). The CDR3 sequence is CASSLSTEPQETQYF. The CDR3 bases are TGTGCCAGCAGTTTATCGACAGAGCCCCAAGAGACCCAGTACTTC.

The chain combines TRBV7-9 with TRBJ2-2, with a possible D match to TRBD2 (5 bases). The CDR3 has 14 residues. From germline, CDR1 is SEHNR and CDR2 FQNEAQ (reference sequence). The V and J ends lost 6 bases and 0 bases respectively, with 8 bases between them. The CDR3, as DNA: TGTGCCAGCAGTGGACTCGCGAACACCGGGGAGCTGTTTTTT. This gives the protein CASSGLANTGELFF.

The chain is built from TRBV7-3 and TRBJ2-1, with TRBD2 matching over 10 bases. Losses at the gene ends were 5 bases for V and 8 bases for J; bases not matched to a gene: 9. Germline V gives CDR1 SGHTA, CDR2 FQGTGA. The CDR3 spans 15 residues. The CDR3 region is CASSEGLAVGDEQFF. The CDR3 DNA reads as TGTGCCAGCAGCGAAGGACTAGCGGTTGGAGATGAGCAGTTCTTC. The complete variable domain, with remaining parts taken from reference TRBV7-3 and TRBJ2-1, reads GAGVSQTPSNKVTEKGKYVELRCDPISGHTALYWYRQSLGQGPEFLIYFQGTGAADDSGLPNDRFFAVRPEGSVSTLKIQRTERGDSAVYLCASSEGLAVGDEQFFGPGTRLTVL.

The chain couples TRBV11-2 to TRBJ2-5, with a tentative D call TRBD2 (6 bases). V was trimmed by 5 bases and J by 5 bases, leaving 15 bases between them. This CDR3 is 14 amino acids long. CDR1 and CDR2 from the germline V gene are SGHAT and FQNNGV. CDR3 sequence reads: CASSLGAGRETQYF. In nucleotides, the CDR3 is TGTGCCAGCAGCCTAGGGGCGGGACGGGAGACCCAGTACTTC.

The chain couples TRBV6-1 to TRBJ2-7; 12 nucleotides agree with TRBD2. This CDR3 is 15 amino acids long. Germline V gene lookup returns CDR1 MNHNS and CDR2 SASEGT. V trimming: 6 bases; J trimming: 0 bases; junction bases outside the gene matches: 3. The CDR3 DNA sequence: TGTGCCAGCAGACTAGCGGGAGGAATCTCCTACGAGCAGTACTTC. Encoded protein: CASRLAGGISYEQYF.

The rearrangement uses TRBV27 and TRBJ2-3; tentatively, D is TRBD2 (6 bases). The CDR3 loop spans 14 amino acids. CDR1 MNHEY and CDR2 SMNVEV come from the germline V gene (reference sequence). V was pared by 5 bases and J by 7 bases, with 16 bases between. The CDR3 bases are TGTGCCAGCAGTCCCACGGGACTCAGCAATACGCAGTATTTT. This gives the protein CASSPTGLSNTQYF.

This chain links TRBV6-5 with TRBJ2-1; D ambiguous. The V and J ends lost 2 bases and 5 bases respectively, with 7 bases between them. Germline V gene sequence: CDR1 MNHEY, CDR2 SVGAGI. The CDR3 loop spans 13 amino acids. In nucleotides, the CDR3 is TGTGCCAGCAGTTACGTTACAAACAATGAGCAGTTCTTC. Amino acid sequence: CASSYVTNNEQFF.

The chain has TRBV4-1 and TRBJ2-1; D is undetermined. Germline V gene data show CDR1 as MGHRA and CDR2 as YSYEKL. V was shortened by 3 bases and J by 5 bases, with 11 bases between the two germline ends. This CDR3 contains 14 residues. CDR3 protein: CASSHLNLNNEQFF. The CDR3 DNA reads TGCGCCAGCAGCCACCTAAACTTGAACAATGAGCAGTTCTTC.

This clone was detected only once. The genes are TRBV4-3 and TRBJ2-5, with 12 bases that match TRBD1. The end of the DNA aligns better with TRBJ2-7, so the J call may be wrong. The CDR3 spans 14 residues. CDR1 LGHNA and CDR2 YSLEER come from the germline V gene. The CDR3 reads CASSQPGQGAEQYF. The CDR3 nucleotides are TGCGCCAGCAGCCAACCGGGACAGGGGGCCGAGCAGTACTTC.

The CDR3 bases are TGCGCCAGCAGCCAAGATCTAGCGGGGGCTAGCACAGATACGCAGTATTTT. Protein product: CASSQDLAGASTDTQYF. This chain connects TRBV4-3 to TRBJ2-3; 10 nucleotides align to TRBD2. The germline gives CDR1 LGHNA, CDR2 YSLEER. After removal of 0 bases from V and 0 bases from J, the junction contained 3 bases not matched to a gene. This CDR3 comprises 17 residues.

The chain is built from TRBV5-4 and TRBJ1-5; D may be TRBD1 (6 bases). The CDR3 covers 15 residues. V was trimmed by 5 bases and J by 0 bases, leaving 12 bases between them. Germline CDR1 SGHNT, CDR2 YYREEE (reference sequence). The CDR3 DNA reads TGTGCCAGCAGTCTCGACAGGAATAGCAATCAGCCCCAGCATTTT. This gives the protein CASSLDRNSNQPQHF.

The chain is built from TRBV2 and TRBJ1-5; TRBD1 matches at 7 bases. The CDR3 has 14 amino acids. Trimming removed 4 bases from V and 5 bases from J; junction bases left unmatched: 5. From germline, CDR1 is SNHLY and CDR2 FYNNEI. The CDR3 here is CASSGQGRDQPQHF. The CDR3 DNA reads TGTGCCAGCAGTGGACAGGGCAGGGATCAGCCCCAGCATTTT.

J is TRBJ2-7 and V is TRBV9; D uncertain. Deletions cut 4 bases from V and 5 bases from J, with 22 bases between. CDR3 length: 16 amino acids. CDR1 is SGDLS and CDR2 is YYNGEE in the germline V gene. CDR3 sequence reads: CASSPSPSLVPHEQYF. In DNA form, the CDR3 reads TGTGCCAGCAGCCCGTCCCCTAGTCTAGTGCCCCACGAGCAGTACTTC.

This rearrangement joins TRBV5-1 to TRBJ2-5, with D possibly being TRBD1 (5 bases). This CDR3 has 15 amino acids. CDR1 SGHRS and CDR2 YFSETQ come from the germline V gene. Trimming left V 5 bases short and J 1 base short, with 15 bases between. The CDR3 reads CASRSTGLLQETQYF. CDR3 bases: TGCGCCAGCAGGTCTACAGGCCTCCTCCAAGAGACCCAGTACTTC.

The V and J genes are TRBV2 and TRBJ2-7; TRBD1 might be the D (5 bases). The V and J ends lost 7 bases and 4 bases respectively, with 11 bases between them. Germline lookup yields CDR1 SNHLY and CDR2 FYNNEI. The CDR3 is 12 residues long. The CDR3 DNA sequence: TGTGCCAGCAAAGACAGAATGTACGAGCAGTACTTC. Translating it yields CASKDRMYEQYF.

Judged by abundance, this clone is medium-sized. The V and J genes are TRBV28 and TRBJ2-1; 9 nucleotides align to TRBD1. Per the germline V gene, CDR1 is MDHEN and CDR2 is SYDVKM. The V gene end was trimmed by 8 bases and the J gene end by 4 bases; junction bases not matched to a gene: 9. This CDR3 contains 15 residues. CDR3 sequence reads: CASGMGQGNYNEQFF. In nucleotides, the CDR3 is TGTGCCAGCGGCATGGGACAGGGCAATTACAATGAGCAGTTCTTC. The whole variable domain, filled in from reference TRBV28 and TRBJ2-1, reads DVKVTQSSRYLVKRTGEKVFLECVQDMDHENMFWYRQDPGLGLRLIYFSYDVKMKEKGDIPEGYSVSREKKERFSLILESASTNQTSMYLCASGMGQGNYNEQFFGPGTRLTVL.

The chain uses TRBV6-5 and TRBJ1-2; D perhaps matches TRBD1 (6 bases). V was trimmed by 5 bases and J by 4 bases, leaving 14 bases between them. CDR1 is MNHEY and CDR2 is SVGAGI in the germline V gene. The CDR3 consists of 14 residues. The CDR3 DNA reads as TGTGCCAGCAGTCCCACCGCCAGGGGCTATGGCTACACCTTC. Translated, it gives CASSPTARGYGYTF.

J is TRBJ2-1 and V is TRBV2; 13 nucleotides agree with TRBD2. V dropped 10 bases and J dropped 8; count of bases not matched to a gene: 11. CDR3 length: 15 residues. CDR1 and CDR2 from the germline V gene are SNHLY and FYNNEI. The CDR3 DNA reads TGTGCCACCGGGACTAGCGGGACCCCTTGGGATGAGCAGTTCTTC. As protein: CATGTSGTPWDEQFF.

The chain joins TRBV25-1 to TRBJ2-3; D gene uncertain. Germline-derived CDR1 and CDR2 are MGHDK and SYGVNS. The CDR3 is made up of 13 amino acids. The ends were cut back, 4 bases at V and 5 bases at J, with 10 bases in the middle. The CDR3 region has the DNA TGTGCCAGCAGTGGAGGTTCGGTAGATACGCAGTATTTT. Amino acids: CASSGGSVDTQYF.

The chain links TRBV5-1 to TRBJ2-5, with 9 bases identical to TRBD2. After removal of 0 bases from V and 5 bases from J, the junction contained 8 bases not matched to a gene. The CDR3 is 16 amino acids. Germline values: CDR1 SGHRS, CDR2 YFSETQ. The CDR3 DNA follows: TGCGCCAGCAGCTTGGATGTAGCGGGAGCGGGGGAGACCCAGTACTTC. Translated: CASSLDVAGAGETQYF. Full variable domain (rest looked up from reference TRBV5-1 and TRBJ2-5): KAGVTQTPRYLIKTRGQQVTLSCSPISGHRSVSWYQQTPGQGLQFLFEYFSETQRNKGNFPGRFSGRQFSNSRSEMNVSTLELGDSALYLCASSLDVAGAGETQYFGPGTRLLVL.

The V gene is TRBV7-9, the J gene TRBJ1-2; no definite D call. V lost 5 bases and J 4 bases, leaving 23 bases between the germline ends. CDR1 and CDR2 from the germline V gene are SEHNR and FQNEAQ (reference sequence). CDR3 length: 17 residues. The CDR3 nucleotides are TGTGCCAGCAGCCTCAAGGGAGAGGCAGCCTACCTCTATGGCTACACCTTC. Translation: CASSLKGEAAYLYGYTF.

The chain is built from TRBV28 and TRBJ1-1; 8 nucleotides match TRBD1. After removal of 8 bases from V and 2 bases from J, the junction contained 4 bases not matched to a gene. Germline CDR1 MDHEN, CDR2 SYDVKM. CDR3 length: 13 amino acids. The DNA of the CDR3 is TGTGCCAGCTGTGGGACAGGTAACACTGAAGCTTTCTTT. Encoded protein: CASCGTGNTEAFF. Complete variable domain (other parts from reference TRBV28 and TRBJ1-1): DVKVTQSSRYLVKRTGEKVFLECVQDMDHENMFWYRQDPGLGLRLIYFSYDVKMKEKGDIPEGYSVSREKKERFSLILESASTNQTSMYLCASCGTGNTEAFFGQGTRLTVV.

CDR3 DNA: TGCGCCAGCAGCTCCGGGACAGTCAAGTCCATTCAGTACTTC. Its protein product is CASSSGTVKSIQYF. The V gene is TRBV5-1, the J gene TRBJ2-4; TRBD1 matches 7 bases. CDR1 and CDR2 (germline): SGHRS, YFSETQ. The CDR3 is 14 amino acids. J was trimmed by 9 bases and V by 3 bases; bases with no gene match: 9.

On this clone: Other DNA sequences in the same sample also yield this CDR3. The chain combines TRBV6-5 with TRBJ1-5, with 8 bases matching TRBD1. Trimming cost V 8 bases and J 2 bases; bases outside gene matches: 8. Germline-derived CDR1 and CDR2 are MNHEY and SVGAGI. The CDR3 sequence is 15 residues long. CDR3 sequence reads: CASRGRGPGNQPQHF. Written as DNA, the CDR3 is TGTGCCAGCCGAGGCAGGGGGCCGGGCAATCAGCCCCAGCATTTT.

This clone has only one observation. The V call is TRBV5-1, the J call TRBJ2-2; tentatively, D is TRBD1 (5 bases). CDR3 size: 15 residues. The germline V gene has CDR1 SGHRS and CDR2 YFSETQ. The V and J ends lost 0 bases and 6 bases respectively, with 12 bases between them. CDR3 amino acids: CASSLGAGYAGELFF. The CDR3 DNA is TGCGCCAGCAGCTTGGGGGCAGGGTACGCCGGGGAGCTGTTTTTT.

The gene calls are TRBV5-1 and TRBJ2-5; 8 nucleotides match TRBD2. The trim removed 0 bases at V and 2 bases at J, leaving 6 bases unmatched. The CDR3 has 16 amino acids. CDR1 is SGHRS, CDR2 YFSETQ, per germline. CDR3 sequence reads: CASSLELAGTQETQYF. The DNA of the CDR3 is TGCGCCAGCAGCTTGGAATTAGCGGGGACTCAAGAGACCCAGTACTTC.

This clone appeared once. The gene calls are TRBV10-3 and TRBJ2-7; 7 positions agree with TRBD2. Germline V gene data show CDR1 as ENHRY and CDR2 as SYGVKD. The CDR3 loop spans 14 amino acids. Trimming at V came to 3 bases and at J to 7 bases, leaving 9 bases not matched to a gene. CDR3 in DNA: TGTGCCATCAGTGACTTCGAGCGGGGACGGGAGCAGTACTTC. It specifies CAISDFERGREQYF.